This TCR beta chain is from a study of long-term antiretroviral therapy in people with HIV. They ran version v3.0 of the immunoSEQ assay at survey level. Data came from immunoSEQ multiplex PCR; TCRdb stores just in-frame clones and leaves some out. The data show tens of thousands of clones, roughly four fifths seen once. Germline CDR1 LNHDA, CDR2 SQIVND (reference sequence). V was pared by 1 base and J by 4 bases, with 8 bases between. The CDR3 consists of 14 residues. The sample in question was unsorted PBMCs, obtained 0.4 years after starting antiretroviral therapy. The clonotype comes from a man in his fifties or sixties with HIV. The genes are TRBV19 and TRBJ2-1, with no clear D. CDR3 nucleotide sequence: TGTGCCAGTAGTATAGGTCGGCTTTACAATGAGCAGTTCTTC. Translated: CASSIGRLYNEQFF.